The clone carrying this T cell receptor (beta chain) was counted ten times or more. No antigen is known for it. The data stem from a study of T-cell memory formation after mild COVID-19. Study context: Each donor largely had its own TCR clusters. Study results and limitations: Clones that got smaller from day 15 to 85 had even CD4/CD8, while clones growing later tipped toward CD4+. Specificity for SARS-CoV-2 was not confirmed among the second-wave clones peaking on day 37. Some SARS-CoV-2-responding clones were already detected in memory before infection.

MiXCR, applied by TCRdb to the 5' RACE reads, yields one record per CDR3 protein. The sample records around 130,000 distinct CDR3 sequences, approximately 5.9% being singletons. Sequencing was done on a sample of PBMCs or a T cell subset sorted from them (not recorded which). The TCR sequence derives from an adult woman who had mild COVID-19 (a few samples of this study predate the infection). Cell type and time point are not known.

The chain's CDR3 is CASSLASEADGYTF. CDR3 bases: TGTGCCAGCAGCTTAGCCTCTGAGGCCGATGGCTACACCTTC. The chain uses TRBV7-6 and TRBJ1-2, with D uncertain. This CDR3 contains 14 residues. Germline lookup yields CDR1 SGHVS and CDR2 FNYEAQ. Deletions cut 0 bases from V and 6 bases from J, with 11 bases between.